In its sample, the clone carrying this T cell receptor beta chain was seen once. This likely came from a read error, as a far larger clone is one base away. This record comes from a study of prognosis after radiotherapy for stage I lung cancer. About the research overall: The radiotherapy was SBRT split into 3 to 5 fractions, giving a biologically effective dose of at least 100 Gy.

The genomic DNA TCR beta CDR3 region underwent two rounds of multiplex PCR. Round-one PCR had primers specific to each TRBV and TRBJ gene. TCRdb reprocessed the multiplex PCR reads with MiXCR, giving one entry per CDR3 protein. The data show around 63,000 distinct CDR3 sequences, about 30% seen once. V gave up 4 bases and J gave up 0 bases; unmatched junction bases: 6. This CDR3 region has 15 residues. Germline CDR1 and CDR2: MRHNA and SNTAGT. The origin of this receptor is a donor aged 50 or older with non-small cell lung cancer. V usage is TRBV6-4 and J usage is TRBJ2-7; TRBD1 matches at 7 bases. The sequences come from PBMCs, collected before or after stereotactic body radiation therapy (not recorded which). The CDR3 protein is CASSVGTVNSYEQYF. The CDR3 bases are TGTGCCAGCAGTGTCGGGACAGTGAACTCCTACGAGCAGTACTTC.